These 8 T cell receptor beta chains share one sample of origin, sequenced in a study of T cell repertoires in cytomegalovirus infection. TCRdb re-called the reads through MiXCR, storing one row per CDR3 protein. The sample carries under 500,000 distinct CDR3 sequences, 42% recorded once. No antigen has been assigned to these receptors. The source material was cultured PBMCs, sampled from culture after CMV antigen stimulation. The source is a human donor in good health (CMV status not recorded). Some clones in this sample may be carry-over from other donors' samples.

This clonotype was detected only a few times. In DNA, the CDR3 is TGTGCCAGTAGTGCAGCGACAGACCCATTAAGAGCTTTCTTT. Protein sequence: CASSAATDPLRAFF. The chain uses TRBV19 and TRBJ1-1; weak D call: TRBD1 (5 bases). CDR1 LNHDA and CDR2 SQIVND come from the germline V gene (reference sequence). V was clipped by 5 bases and J by 10 bases, with 20 bases between them. This CDR3 is built from 14 residues.

The chain joins TRBV7-2 to TRBJ1-3; D remains unclear. Per the germline V gene, CDR1 is SGHTA and CDR2 is FQGNSA. V lost 0 bases to trimming and J lost 1 base, with 13 bases between them. This CDR3 has 17 amino acids. CDR3 region: CASSLAQLSFSGNTIYF. DNA of the CDR3: TGTGCCAGCAGCTTAGCGCAGTTATCGTTTTCTGGAAACACCATATATTTT.

This clonotype was observed a few times. The rearrangement joins TRBV7-6 to TRBJ2-3; maybe TRBD2 (6 bases). The germline gives CDR1 SGHVS, CDR2 FNYEAQ. Between the trimmed V and J ends, which lost 5 bases and 1 base, there was a span of 19 bases. This CDR3 has 17 amino acids. This CDR3 reads CASSASLGGLGTDTQYF. CDR3 nucleotides: TGTGCCAGCAGCGCTAGTCTGGGGGGACTCGGCACAGATACGCAGTATTTT.

This chain connects TRBV12-3 or TRBV12-4 to TRBJ2-3, with D perhaps matching TRBD1 (5 bases). Trimming left V 1 base short and J 10 bases short, with 12 bases between. This CDR3 has 13 residues. CDR3 sequence: CASSLESLQAQYF. For the CDR3, the DNA is TGTGCCAGCAGTTTAGAATCCCTACAGGCGCAGTATTTT.

V gene TRBV6-2 or TRBV6-3 combines with J gene TRBJ2-7, with 13 bases lining up with TRBD2. Germline V gene lookup returns CDR1 MNHEY and CDR2 SVGEGT. The V gene end was trimmed by 5 bases and the J gene end by 5 bases; junction bases not matched to a gene: 9. The CDR3 extends over 16 amino acids. The CDR3 is CASSPIGLAGVHEQYF. The CDR3 nucleotides read TGTGCCAGCAGTCCAATCGGACTAGCGGGAGTTCACGAGCAGTACTTC.

This clonotype was counted a few times. This chain joins TRBV2 and TRBJ1-5; D gene uncertain. Germline V lookup: CDR1 SNHLY, CDR2 FYNNEI. The V and J ends lost 2 bases and 0 bases respectively, with 8 bases between them. The CDR3 length is 15 residues. The CDR3 here is CASSEWEDSNQPQHF. Here the CDR3 DNA reads TGTGCCAGCAGTGAATGGGAGGATAGCAATCAGCCCCAGCATTTT.

The chain employs TRBV29-1 and TRBJ1-1; 10 positions agree with TRBD1. V was pared by 3 bases and J by 6 bases, with 7 bases of the junction left unmatched. CDR1 SQVTM and CDR2 ANQGSEA come from the germline V gene. CDR3 size: 14 residues. CDR3 loop: CSVDRQGAFSEAFF. Written as DNA, the CDR3 is TGCAGCGTTGACCGACAGGGGGCTTTTTCTGAAGCTTTCTTT.

This clonotype was counted only a few times. The CDR3 DNA follows: TGTGCCAGCAGTCTTGACAGCAAAGAGACCCAGTACTTC. Protein: CASSLDSKETQYF. The chain employs TRBV7-6 and TRBJ2-5; possible D gene TRBD1, 5 bases. Germline-derived CDR1 and CDR2 are SGHVS and FNYEAQ. Trimming removed 6 bases from V and 3 bases from J, with 11 bases in between. CDR3 size: 13 residues.